This passage covers 4 T cell receptor beta chains from one sample sequenced in a study of radiotherapy plus CTLA-4 blockade in lung cancer. TCRdb's copy holds only in-frame clones and misses some; the assay was immunoSEQ multiplex PCR. The repertoire holds 120,000 or so clones, with nearly 80% as singletons. The specimen was peripheral blood, collected from a patient treated with radiotherapy plus ipilimumab. These receptors were taken from a human donor with non-small cell lung cancer who had a partial response to radiotherapy plus ipilimumab.

V usage is TRBV15 and J usage is TRBJ2-3; TRBD2 aligns across 11 bases. Looked up from germline, CDR1 is LNHNV and CDR2 is YYDKDF (reference sequence). V gave up 5 bases and J gave up 3 bases; unmatched junction bases: 4. This CDR3 is built from 15 residues. This CDR3 reads CATSDTSGRTDTQYF. The CDR3 coding sequence is TGTGCCACCAGCGACACTAGCGGGAGAACAGATACGCAGTATTTT.

J is TRBJ2-1 and V is TRBV28; a weak D match, TRBD2 (6 bases). V was pared by 3 bases and J by 1 base, with 13 bases between. Germline CDR1 and CDR2: MDHEN and SYDVKM. This CDR3 has 16 amino acids. CDR3: CASSFRGTFSYNEQFF. The CDR3 DNA reads TGTGCCAGCAGTTTCCGGGGGACCTTTTCCTACAATGAGCAGTTCTTC.

V and J are TRBV6-6 and TRBJ2-3; TRBD2 matches 8 bases. The CDR3 totals 11 residues. The junction had 7 bases not matched to a gene; V was cut back by 5 bases and J by 15 bases. From germline, CDR1 is MNHNY and CDR2 SVGAGI (reference sequence). CDR3 bases: TGTGCCAGCAGTCGTTCGGGGGGGAATTATTTT. Translated, it gives CASSRSGGNYF.

Many counts were recorded for this clone. The gene calls are TRBV5-5 and TRBJ1-3; 7 positions agree with TRBD1. J gave up 3 bases and V 3 bases, and 3 bases lay outside the gene matches. The CDR3 consists of 14 residues. The germline V gene has CDR1 SGHKS and CDR2 YYEKEE (reference sequence). For the CDR3, the DNA is TGTGCCAGCAGCTCAGGGGGTATTGGAAACACCATATATTTT. Protein sequence: CASSSGGIGNTIYF.